These 23 T cell receptor beta chains share one sample of origin, sequenced in a study of T cell responses to AZD1222 COVID-19 vaccine. Sequencing was performed with immunoSEQ multiplex PCR; in TCRdb, only in-frame clones are kept and a portion is missing. The data show about 70,000 clones, roughly 84% seen once. The sample here was peripheral blood, taken on day 0 of AZD1222 vaccination. The receptors derive from an adult in good health.

J is TRBJ1-1 and V is TRBV5-1; 8 nucleotides align to TRBD1. The length of the CDR3 is 14 residues. The V and J ends lost 8 bases and 1 base, in that order; junction bases with no gene match: 7. CDR1 and CDR2 from the germline V gene are SGHRS and YFSETQ. The CDR3 here is CASFQGAGNTEAFF. CDR3 sequence (DNA): TGCGCCAGTTTTCAGGGGGCGGGGAACACTGAAGCTTTCTTT.

This chain links TRBV3-1 (or the pseudogene TRBV3-2) with TRBJ2-5; 9 bases agree with TRBD1. Germline-derived CDR1 and CDR2 are LGHDT and YNNKEL (reference sequence). With V trimmed by 4 bases and J by 4 bases, 4 bases remained unmatched. This CDR3 spans 14 amino acids. The CDR3 sequence: CASSLDRGGETQYF. CDR3 sequence (DNA): TGTGCCAGCAGCCTGGACAGGGGCGGAGAGACCCAGTACTTC.

The chain uses TRBV11-2 and TRBJ1-1; D remains ambiguous. The germline CDR1 and CDR2 sequences are SGHAT and FQNNGV. The CDR3 has 13 residues. V lost 4 bases to trimming and J lost 1 base, with 7 bases between them. The CDR3 sequence: CASSSDGNTEAFF. The CDR3 DNA reads as TGTGCCAGCAGCTCGGACGGGAACACTGAAGCTTTCTTT.

The chain uses TRBV6-5 and TRBJ2-1; D uncertain. The germline gives CDR1 MNHEY, CDR2 SVGAGI. The CDR3 consists of 11 residues. The ends were cut back, 8 bases at V and 4 bases at J, with 6 bases in the middle. The chain's CDR3 is CASERYNEQFF. The CDR3 nucleotides read TGTGCCAGCGAACGGTACAATGAGCAGTTCTTC.

The CDR3 coding sequence is TGTGCCAGCAGCGCACCACAGGGGGCGAACTATGGCTACACCTTC. Its translation is CASSAPQGANYGYTF. V usage is TRBV7-9 and J usage is TRBJ1-2, with 9 bases aligning to TRBD1. Germline assignment: CDR1 SEHNR and CDR2 FQNEAQ (reference sequence). The CDR3 runs 15 residues. The J segment lost 2 bases and the V segment lost 5 bases, leaving 6 bases of the junction unmatched.

This rearrangement joins TRBV19 to TRBJ1-5; 9 bases line up with TRBD1. The CDR3 extends over 13 amino acids. With 8 bases clipped from V and 3 bases from J, the junction kept 2 bases outside the gene matches. Per the germline V gene, CDR1 is LNHDA and CDR2 is SQIVND (reference sequence). CDR3 loop: CASGTGFNQPQHF. The DNA of the CDR3 is TGTGCCAGTGGGACAGGGTTCAATCAGCCCCAGCATTTT.

The rearrangement links TRBV6-5 to TRBJ2-3, with D tentatively TRBD1 or TRBD2 (5 bases each). Trimming cost V 7 bases and J 7 bases, with 21 bases left between them. The CDR3 length is 15 residues. Germline assignment: CDR1 MNHEY and CDR2 SVGAGI. The CDR3: CASKKSWDPTYTQYF. The CDR3 DNA sequence: TGTGCCAGCAAGAAGTCGTGGGACCCTACCTATACGCAGTATTTT.

The chain couples TRBV7-2 to TRBJ2-7; the D gene is possibly TRBD2 (5 bases). Looked up from germline, CDR1 is SGHTA and CDR2 is FQGNSA. CDR3 size: 16 residues. Trimming removed 0 bases from V and 4 bases from J, with 16 bases in between. The CDR3 DNA is TGTGCCAGCAGCTTAGCGGGGTTAGCCGGGAATTACGAGCAGTACTTC. Translating gives CASSLAGLAGNYEQYF.

The CDR3, as DNA: TGTGCCAGCAGTCTTACGAGGGGGCGACTGTTTTTT. This gives the protein CASSLTRGRLFF. The V call is TRBV2, the J call TRBJ1-4; 7 bases line up with TRBD1. In germline, CDR1 is SNHLY, CDR2 FYNNEI. This CDR3 is 12 amino acids long. V lost 5 bases to trimming and J lost 13 bases; unmatched junction nucleotides: 7.

This chain links TRBV7-3 with TRBJ2-1; D not certain. V lost 2 bases and J 4 bases, leaving 12 bases between the germline ends. The CDR3 spans 15 residues. Germline CDR1 SGHTA, CDR2 FQGTGA. CDR3 DNA: TGTGCCAGCAGCTTATTTAGCCACCCTTACAATGAGCAGTTCTTC. Its translation is CASSLFSHPYNEQFF.

The J gene is TRBJ1-6, the V gene TRBV6-5; D not resolved. Germline CDR1 MNHEY, CDR2 SVGAGI. The CDR3 extends over 14 amino acids. V lost 7 bases to trimming and J lost 8 bases, with 15 bases between them. The CDR3 loop reads CASNEGVGYSPLHF. As DNA, the CDR3 is TGTGCCAGCAACGAAGGCGTAGGTTATTCACCCCTCCACTTT.

The chain couples TRBV3-1 (or the pseudogene TRBV3-2) to TRBJ1-2; D might be TRBD1 (6 bases). CDR1 and CDR2 from the germline V gene are LGHDT and YNNKEL (reference sequence). The CDR3 sequence is 15 residues long. Trimming removed 1 base from V and 8 bases from J, with 17 bases in between. The CDR3 DNA reads TGTGCCAGCAGCCAAGTTTCGACGGGGGCGGGAGGCTACACCTTC. Amino acids: CASSQVSTGAGGYTF.

Turning to this clone: Distinct nucleotide sequences in the sample also encode this CDR3. DNA of the CDR3: TGTGCCAGCAGTTTGGACAGAAACTATGGCTACACCTTC. It specifies CASSLDRNYGYTF. The chain uses TRBV6-5 and TRBJ1-2, with TRBD1 as a possible D gene (6 bases). V lost 4 bases to trimming and J lost 2 bases, with 8 bases between them. The CDR3 loop spans 13 amino acids. CDR1 and CDR2 from the germline V gene are MNHEY and SVGAGI.

In its sample, this clone was seen once. The V and J genes are TRBV2 and TRBJ2-7; a possible D gene is TRBD2 (5 bases). Per germline, CDR1 SNHLY and CDR2 FYNNEI. CDR3 length: 13 residues. V lost 3 bases and J 3 bases, leaving 9 bases between the germline ends. CDR3 amino acids: CASSDGVHYEQYF. The DNA of the CDR3 is TGTGCCAGCAGTGACGGGGTCCACTACGAGCAGTACTTC.

This chain connects TRBV28 to TRBJ2-3; the match to TRBD1 covers 10 bases. The trim removed 8 bases at V and 4 bases at J, leaving 6 bases unmatched. This CDR3 is built from 14 residues. The V gene's germline CDR1 is MDHEN and CDR2 SYDVKM. The CDR3 sequence is CASAPGTGADTQYF. CDR3 in DNA: TGTGCCAGCGCCCCCGGGACAGGGGCAGATACGCAGTATTTT.

V gene TRBV5-6 combines with J gene TRBJ1-5; weak D call: TRBD1 (5 bases). This CDR3 has 13 residues. CDR1 and CDR2 (germline): SGHDT, YYEEEE. V gave up 3 bases and J gave up 9 bases, with 13 bases separating them. The CDR3 DNA follows: TGTGCCAGCAGCTCCTCCTTTCAGGGGCCCCAGCATTTT. Its protein product is CASSSSFQGPQHF.

For the CDR3, the DNA is TGCGCCAGCAGCTTGTCCGACGGTTATGGCTACACCTTC. This encodes CASSLSDGYGYTF. The rearrangement links TRBV5-1 to TRBJ1-2; D unresolved. The CDR3 totals 13 residues. Germline-derived CDR1 and CDR2 are SGHRS and YFSETQ. Deletions cut 1 base from V and 5 bases from J, with 9 bases between.

This clone has a handful of counts. The chain employs TRBV3-1 (or the pseudogene TRBV3-2) and TRBJ2-5; TRBD2 aligns across 8 bases. This CDR3 spans 16 amino acids. Germline CDR1 and CDR2: LGHDT and YNNKEL (reference sequence). J gave up 5 bases and V 0 bases, and 8 bases lay outside the gene matches. The CDR3 spells CASSQEGGAGAETQYF. CDR3 bases: TGTGCCAGCAGCCAAGAAGGGGGAGCGGGGGCGGAGACCCAGTACTTC.

A remark on this clone: The identical CDR3 is also encoded by other nucleotide sequences in the sample. V is TRBV6-5 and J is TRBJ1-5; D may be TRBD1 (5 bases). Between the trimmed V and J ends, which lost 8 bases and 2 bases, there was a span of 7 bases. The CDR3 length is 12 residues. From germline, CDR1 is MNHEY and CDR2 SVGAGI. CDR3 sequence reads: CASRGGNQPQHF. The CDR3 region has the DNA TGTGCCAGCCGGGGGGGCAATCAGCCCCAGCATTTT.

The chain carries TRBV7-9 and TRBJ1-4, with 8 bases identical to TRBD1. V shed 4 bases and J 5 bases; nucleotides not matched to a gene: 12. Germline CDR1 is SEHNR and CDR2 is FQNEAQ (reference sequence). The CDR3 spans 17 residues. CDR3 residues: CASSSRPGQGQNEKLFF. CDR3 in DNA: TGTGCCAGCAGCTCCCGCCCCGGACAGGGACAGAATGAAAAACTGTTTTTT.

The V gene is TRBV29-1, the J gene TRBJ2-5; 9 bases align to TRBD2. Germline CDR1 is SQVTM and CDR2 is ANQGSEA. Germline trimming cut 5 bases from V and 3 bases from J; bases unmatched to any gene: 4. The CDR3 extends over 13 amino acids. CDR3 region: CSVQRGAEETQYF. CDR3 DNA sequence: TGCAGCGTTCAGCGGGGGGCCGAAGAGACCCAGTACTTC.

CDR3 DNA: TGCGCCAGCAGTGACCCTTGGACTAGCGGGGGGAGGGAGACCCAGTACTTC. It codes for CASSDPWTSGGRETQYF. This sequence joins TRBV10-2 and TRBJ2-5, with 14 bases lining up with TRBD2. V shed 3 bases and J 5 bases; nucleotides not matched to a gene: 8. The germline CDR1 and CDR2 sequences are WSHSY and SAAADI. The CDR3 has 17 amino acids.

This clone appeared a few times. The gene calls are TRBV5-1 and TRBJ2-2; D is ambiguous. The CDR3 loop spans 17 amino acids. V was trimmed by 0 bases and J by 1 base, leaving 13 bases between them. Germline CDR1 reads SGHRS; CDR2 reads YFSETQ. CDR3 nucleotides: TGCGCCAGCAGCTTGGGGGCAACTACAATGAACACCGGGGAGCTGTTTTTT. This encodes CASSLGATTMNTGELFF.